This entry lists 11 T cell receptor beta chains sequenced from one sample in a study of T cell changes during pregnancy in multiple sclerosis. TCRdb's copy holds only in-frame clones and misses some; the assay was immunoSEQ multiplex PCR. The sample includes 100,000 or so clones, 94% of them seen just once. The sample consisted of peripheral blood, taken before pregnancy. The receptors here all came from a female donor with multiple sclerosis, enrolled in a pregnancy study.

The V gene is TRBV19, the J gene TRBJ2-7; the D gene is possibly TRBD2 (5 bases). Looked up from germline, CDR1 is LNHDA and CDR2 is SQIVND (reference sequence). The V end lost 2 bases, the J end lost 0 bases, and 11 bases lay between the germline ends. The CDR3 extends over 15 amino acids. This CDR3 is CASSINGISSYEQYF. In DNA form, the CDR3 reads TGTGCCAGTAGTATAAACGGGATTAGCTCCTACGAGCAGTACTTC. Using reference TRBV19 and TRBJ2-7 for the parts outside the CDR3, the full variable domain is DGGITQSPKYLFRKEGQNVTLSCEQNLNHDAMYWYRQDPGQGLRLIYYSQIVNDFQKGDIAEGYSVSREKKESFPLTVTSAQKNPTAFYLCASSINGISSYEQYFGPGTRLTVT.

The chain employs TRBV15 and TRBJ1-2; perhaps TRBD1 as D (6 bases). The CDR3 extends over 14 amino acids. Germline assignment: CDR1 LNHNV and CDR2 YYDKDF (reference sequence). V gave up 0 bases and J gave up 8 bases, with 13 bases separating them. The CDR3 region has the DNA TGTGCCACCAGCAGAGACAGGGGCCCGGAGGGCTACACCTTC. Translating gives CATSRDRGPEGYTF.

J is TRBJ2-1 and V is TRBV4-1; D is unresolved. The CDR3 extends over 16 amino acids. Trimming stripped 2 bases from V and 0 bases from J, with 11 bases between. Looked up from germline, CDR1 is MGHRA and CDR2 is YSYEKL. CDR3 sequence (DNA): TGCGCCAGCAGCCAACCAACAGAGAGCTCCTACAATGAGCAGTTCTTC. This codes for CASSQPTESSYNEQFF.

The V gene is TRBV7-9, the J gene TRBJ2-1; TRBD2 matches at 12 bases. The ends lost 6 bases at V and 9 bases at J; junction bases unmatched: 6. The CDR3 is 14 residues long. Germline V gene data show CDR1 as SEHNR and CDR2 as FQNEAQ (reference sequence). In nucleotides, the CDR3 is TGTGCCAGCAGGGAAGGACTAGCGGGATTTGAGCAGTTCTTC. This sequence encodes CASREGLAGFEQFF. The full variable domain, rest sourced from reference TRBV7-9 and TRBJ2-1, is DTGVSQNPRHKITKRGQNVTFRCDPISEHNRLYWYRQTLGQGPEFLTYFQNEAQLEKSRLLSDRFSAERPKGSFSTLEIQRTEQGDSAMYLCASREGLAGFEQFFGPGTRLTVL.

V is TRBV4-1 and J is TRBJ2-7; 8 nucleotides match TRBD2. The junction had 5 bases not matched to a gene; V was cut back by 4 bases and J by 0 bases. Germline CDR1 is MGHRA and CDR2 is YSYEKL. This CDR3 is 15 amino acids long. CDR3 loop: CASSPRSGSSYEQYF. Here the CDR3 DNA reads TGCGCCAGCAGCCCGAGGAGCGGGAGCTCCTACGAGCAGTACTTC.

This clone was picked up one time. The chain uses TRBV23-1 and TRBJ1-5; no definite D call. TRBV23-1 falls under the ORF class, with uncertain function. The CDR3 loop spans 14 amino acids. Trimming left V 7 bases short and J 3 bases short, with 13 bases between. The CDR3 spells CASTHRRINQPQHF. The CDR3, as DNA: TGCGCCAGCACCCATAGGAGGATCAATCAGCCCCAGCATTTT.

The gene calls are TRBV6-5 and TRBJ1-1; D remains ambiguous. The V end lost 1 base, the J end lost 2 bases, and 11 bases lay between the germline ends. The V gene's germline CDR1 is MNHEY and CDR2 SVGAGI. CDR3 length equals 15 residues. CDR3 DNA: TGTGCCAGCAGTTACTTGGGAGGCGGCAACACTGAAGCTTTCTTT. Translated: CASSYLGGGNTEAFF.

This clone occurred once. The chain links TRBV6-4 to TRBJ2-7; the match to TRBD2 covers 9 bases. The CDR3 spans 15 residues. Trimming took 7 bases from V and 0 from J; bases not matched to a gene: 7. From germline, CDR1 is MRHNA and CDR2 SNTAGT. The CDR3 sequence is CASIYSGSFSYEQYF. The CDR3 nucleotides read TGTGCCAGCATTTATAGCGGGAGTTTCTCCTACGAGCAGTACTTC.

The J gene is TRBJ2-2, the V gene TRBV7-9, with 8 positions matching TRBD1. V dropped 5 bases and J dropped 7; count of bases not matched to a gene: 9. The CDR3 is made up of 15 amino acids. Germline-derived CDR1 and CDR2 are SEHNR and FQNEAQ (reference sequence). The CDR3 protein is CASSQFGQGIGELFF. In DNA, the CDR3 is TGTGCCAGCAGCCAATTTGGACAGGGCATCGGGGAGCTGTTTTTT.

The V gene is TRBV6-1, the J gene TRBJ1-1; no clear D. V gave up 5 bases and J gave up 2 bases, with 12 bases separating them. The CDR3 is 14 amino acids. From germline, CDR1 is MNHNS and CDR2 SASEGT. The CDR3 loop is CASSLETGNTEAFF. The CDR3 nucleotides read TGTGCCAGCAGTCTGGAGACGGGAAACACTGAAGCTTTCTTT.

This clone was detected only once. The chain links TRBV11-2 to TRBJ2-1; D perhaps matches TRBD2 (5 bases). The CDR3 runs 15 residues. V lost 0 bases to trimming and J lost 5 bases, with 11 bases between them. Germline CDR1 reads SGHAT; CDR2 reads FQNNGV. The CDR3 DNA follows: TGTGCCAGCAGCTTAGATAGCGTAGCCAACAATGAGCAGTTCTTC. This translates into CASSLDSVANNEQFF.